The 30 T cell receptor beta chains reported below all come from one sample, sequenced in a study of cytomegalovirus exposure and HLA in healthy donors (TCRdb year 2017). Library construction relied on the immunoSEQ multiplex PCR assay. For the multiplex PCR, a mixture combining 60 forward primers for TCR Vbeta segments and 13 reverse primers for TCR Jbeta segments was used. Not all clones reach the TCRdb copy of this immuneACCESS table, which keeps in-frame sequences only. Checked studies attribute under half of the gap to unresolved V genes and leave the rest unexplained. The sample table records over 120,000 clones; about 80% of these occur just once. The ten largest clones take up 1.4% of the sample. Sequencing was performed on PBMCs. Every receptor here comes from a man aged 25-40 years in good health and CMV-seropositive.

CDR3 in amino acids: CASSDYTGYNAGELFF. DNA of the CDR3: TGTGCCAGCAGTGATTACACGGGATATAACGCCGGGGAGCTGTTTTTT. This rearrangement joins TRBV2 to TRBJ2-2; a possible D gene is TRBD2 (5 bases). CDR1 is SNHLY and CDR2 is FYNNEI in the germline V gene. V lost 3 bases and J lost 6, with 17 bases in between. CDR3 length: 16 residues.

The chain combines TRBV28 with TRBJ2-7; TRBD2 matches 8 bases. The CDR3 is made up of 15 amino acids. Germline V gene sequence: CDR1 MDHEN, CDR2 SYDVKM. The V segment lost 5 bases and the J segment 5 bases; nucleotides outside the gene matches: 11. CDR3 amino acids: CASSRGGAGVHEQYF. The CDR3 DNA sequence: TGTGCCAGCAGTCGTGGGGGAGCGGGGGTTCACGAGCAGTACTTC.

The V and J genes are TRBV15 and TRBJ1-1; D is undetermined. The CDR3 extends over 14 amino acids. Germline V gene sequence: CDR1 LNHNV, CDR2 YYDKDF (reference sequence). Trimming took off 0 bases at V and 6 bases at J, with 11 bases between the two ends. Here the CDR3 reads CATSRDYGGAEAFF. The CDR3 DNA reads TGTGCCACCAGCAGAGATTACGGAGGCGCTGAAGCTTTCTTT.

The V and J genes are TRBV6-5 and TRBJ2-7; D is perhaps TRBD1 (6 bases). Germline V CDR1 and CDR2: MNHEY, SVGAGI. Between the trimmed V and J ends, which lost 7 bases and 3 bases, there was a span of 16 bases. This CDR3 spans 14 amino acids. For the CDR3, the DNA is TGTGCCAGCACCCCTGGGGGCTCTGACTACGAGCAGTACTTC. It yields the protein CASTPGGSDYEQYF.

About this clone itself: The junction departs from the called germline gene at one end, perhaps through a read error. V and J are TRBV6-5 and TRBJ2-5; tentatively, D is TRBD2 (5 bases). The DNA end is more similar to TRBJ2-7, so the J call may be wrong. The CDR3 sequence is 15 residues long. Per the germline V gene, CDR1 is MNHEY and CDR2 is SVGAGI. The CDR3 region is CVSSNSEEKAYEQYF. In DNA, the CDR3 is TGTGTCAGCAGTAACTCGGAGGAGAAGGCCTACGAGCAGTACTTC.

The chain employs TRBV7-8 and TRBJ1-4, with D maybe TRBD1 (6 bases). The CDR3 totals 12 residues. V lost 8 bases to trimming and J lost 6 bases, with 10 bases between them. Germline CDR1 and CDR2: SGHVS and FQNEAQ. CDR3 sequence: CASGSGDEKLFF. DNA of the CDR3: TGTGCCAGCGGGTCAGGGGATGAAAAACTGTTTTTT.

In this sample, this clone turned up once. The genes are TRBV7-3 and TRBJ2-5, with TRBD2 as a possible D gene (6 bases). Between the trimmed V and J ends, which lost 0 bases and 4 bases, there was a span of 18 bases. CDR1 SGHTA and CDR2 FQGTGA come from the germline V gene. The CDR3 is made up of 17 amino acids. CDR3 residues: CASSLTGGQGSGETQYF. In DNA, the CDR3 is TGTGCCAGCAGCTTAACGGGGGGTCAGGGATCGGGAGAGACCCAGTACTTC.

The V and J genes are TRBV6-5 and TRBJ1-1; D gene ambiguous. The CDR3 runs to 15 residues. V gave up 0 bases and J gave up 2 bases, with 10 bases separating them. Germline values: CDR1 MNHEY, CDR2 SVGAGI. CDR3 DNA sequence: TGTGCCAGCAGTTACTCGTCGCGGGCAAACACTGAAGCTTTCTTT. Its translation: CASSYSSRANTEAFF.

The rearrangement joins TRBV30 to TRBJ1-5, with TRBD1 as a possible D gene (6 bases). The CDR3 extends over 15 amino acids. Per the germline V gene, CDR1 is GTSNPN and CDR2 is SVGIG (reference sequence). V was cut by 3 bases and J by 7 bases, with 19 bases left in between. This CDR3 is CAWSRGGVSAQPQHF. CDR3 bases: TGTGCCTGGAGCCGAGGGGGGGTAAGCGCCCAGCCCCAGCATTTT.

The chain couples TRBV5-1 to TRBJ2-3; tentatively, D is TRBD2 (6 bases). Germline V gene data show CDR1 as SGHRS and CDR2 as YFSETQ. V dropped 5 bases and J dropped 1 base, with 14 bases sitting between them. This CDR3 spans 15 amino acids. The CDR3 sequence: CASRSGADGTDTQYF. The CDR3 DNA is TGCGCCAGCAGGTCGGGAGCCGATGGCACAGATACGCAGTATTTT.

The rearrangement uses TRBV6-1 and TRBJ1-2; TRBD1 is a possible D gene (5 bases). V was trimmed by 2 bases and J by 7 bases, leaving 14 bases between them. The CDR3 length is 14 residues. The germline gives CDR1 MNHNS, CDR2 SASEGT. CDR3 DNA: TGTGCCAGCAGTGAACCCCGGGGGTTAGGTGGCTACACCTTC. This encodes CASSEPRGLGGYTF.

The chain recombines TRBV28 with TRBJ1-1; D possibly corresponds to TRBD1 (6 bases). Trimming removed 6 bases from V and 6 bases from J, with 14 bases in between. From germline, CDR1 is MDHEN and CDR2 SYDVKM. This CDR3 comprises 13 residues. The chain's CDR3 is CASRPTGNSEAFF. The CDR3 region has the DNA TGTGCCAGCAGACCTACAGGGAATTCTGAAGCTTTCTTT.

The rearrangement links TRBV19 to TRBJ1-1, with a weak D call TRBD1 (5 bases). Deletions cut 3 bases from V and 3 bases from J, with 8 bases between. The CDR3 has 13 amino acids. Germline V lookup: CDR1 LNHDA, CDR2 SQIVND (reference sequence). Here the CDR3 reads CASSIRVHTEAFF. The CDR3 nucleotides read TGTGCCAGTAGTATCAGGGTCCACACTGAAGCTTTCTTT.

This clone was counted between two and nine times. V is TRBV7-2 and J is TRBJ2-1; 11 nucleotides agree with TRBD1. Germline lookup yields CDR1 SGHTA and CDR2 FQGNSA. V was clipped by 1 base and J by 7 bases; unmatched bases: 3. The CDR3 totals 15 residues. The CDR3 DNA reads TGTGCCAGCAGCTTAGGAGGACAGGGGGCGAATGAGCAGTTCTTC. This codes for CASSLGGQGANEQFF.

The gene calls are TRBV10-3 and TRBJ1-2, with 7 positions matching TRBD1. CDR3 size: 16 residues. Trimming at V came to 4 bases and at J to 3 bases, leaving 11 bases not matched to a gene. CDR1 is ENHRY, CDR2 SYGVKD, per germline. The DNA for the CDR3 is TGTGCCATCAGTGCGGAGGCAGGGGGTTTATACTATGGCTACACCTTC. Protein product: CAISAEAGGLYYGYTF.

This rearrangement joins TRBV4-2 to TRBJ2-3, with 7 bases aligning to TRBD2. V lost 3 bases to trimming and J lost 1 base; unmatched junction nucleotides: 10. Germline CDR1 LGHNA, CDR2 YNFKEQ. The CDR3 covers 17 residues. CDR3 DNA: TGTGCCAGCAGCCAGTTCAGGGCTAGCGGCGGCACAGATACGCAGTATTTT. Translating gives CASSQFRASGGTDTQYF.

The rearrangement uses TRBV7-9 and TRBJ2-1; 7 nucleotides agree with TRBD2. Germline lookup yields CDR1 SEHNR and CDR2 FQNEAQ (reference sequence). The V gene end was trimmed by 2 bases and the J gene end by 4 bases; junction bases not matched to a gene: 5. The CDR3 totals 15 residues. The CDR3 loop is CASSLIAGPYNEQFF. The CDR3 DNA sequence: TGTGCCAGCAGCTTAATAGCGGGTCCTTACAATGAGCAGTTCTTC.

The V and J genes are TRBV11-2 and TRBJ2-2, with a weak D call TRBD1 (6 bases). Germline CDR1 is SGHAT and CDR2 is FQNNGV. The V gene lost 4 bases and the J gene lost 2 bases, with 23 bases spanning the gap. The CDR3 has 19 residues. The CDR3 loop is CASSSQGQGKLFNTGELFF. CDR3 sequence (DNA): TGTGCCAGCAGCTCCCAGGGGCAGGGGAAACTATTTAACACCGGGGAGCTGTTTTTT.

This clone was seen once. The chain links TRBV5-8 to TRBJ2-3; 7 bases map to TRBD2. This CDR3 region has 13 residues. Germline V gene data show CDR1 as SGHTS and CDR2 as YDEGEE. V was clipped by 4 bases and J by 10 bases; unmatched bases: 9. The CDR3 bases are TGTGCCAGCAGCATGGATCCGGGGGGAGCGCAGTATTTT. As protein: CASSMDPGGAQYF.

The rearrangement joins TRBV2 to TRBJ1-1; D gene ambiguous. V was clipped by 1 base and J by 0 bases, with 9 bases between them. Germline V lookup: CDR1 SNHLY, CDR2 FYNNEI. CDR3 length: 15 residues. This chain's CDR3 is CASSEVSFMNTEAFF. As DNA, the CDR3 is TGTGCCAGCAGTGAAGTGTCATTCATGAACACTGAAGCTTTCTTT.

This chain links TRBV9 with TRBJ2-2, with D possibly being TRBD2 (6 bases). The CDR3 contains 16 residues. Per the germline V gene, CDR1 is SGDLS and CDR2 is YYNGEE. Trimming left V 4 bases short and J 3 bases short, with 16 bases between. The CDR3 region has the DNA TGTGCCAGCAGCCCCCGGGAGACAGTATACACCGGGGAGCTGTTTTTT. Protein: CASSPRETVYTGELFF.

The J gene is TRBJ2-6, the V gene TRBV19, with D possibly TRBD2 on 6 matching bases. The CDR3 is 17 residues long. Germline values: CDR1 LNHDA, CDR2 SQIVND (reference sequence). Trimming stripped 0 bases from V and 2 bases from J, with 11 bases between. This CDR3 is CASSIETRRAGANVLTF. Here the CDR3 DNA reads TGTGCCAGTAGTATAGAAACTCGGAGGGCTGGGGCCAACGTCCTGACTTTC.

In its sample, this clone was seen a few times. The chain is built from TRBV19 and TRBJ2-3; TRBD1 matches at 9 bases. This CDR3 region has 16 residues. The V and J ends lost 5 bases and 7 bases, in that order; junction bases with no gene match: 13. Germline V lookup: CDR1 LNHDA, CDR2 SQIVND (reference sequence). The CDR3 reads CASSFRPGQGRHTQYF. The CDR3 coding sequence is TGTGCCAGTAGTTTTAGACCGGGACAGGGTCGACATACGCAGTATTTT.

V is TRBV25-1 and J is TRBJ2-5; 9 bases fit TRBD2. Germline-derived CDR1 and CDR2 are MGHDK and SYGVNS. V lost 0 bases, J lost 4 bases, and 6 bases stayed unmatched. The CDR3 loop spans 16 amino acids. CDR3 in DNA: TGTGCCAGCAGTGAATACTCTAGCGGGATAAGAGAGACCCAGTACTTC. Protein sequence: CASSEYSSGIRETQYF. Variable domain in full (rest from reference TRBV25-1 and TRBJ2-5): EADIYQTPRYLVIGTGKKITLECSQTMGHDKMYWYQQDPGMELHLIHYSYGVNSTEKGDLSSESTVSRIRTEHFPLTLESARPSHTSQYLCASSEYSSGIRETQYFGPGTRLLVL.

CDR3 coding DNA: TGTGCCAGCAGTTCTACTTTGGACAGGGACTACCAAGAGACCCAGTACTTC. This translates into CASSSTLDRDYQETQYF. This rearrangement joins TRBV28 to TRBJ2-5; 8 bases map to TRBD1. Trimming took 4 bases from V and 0 from J; bases not matched to a gene: 10. CDR3 length: 17 residues. From germline, CDR1 is MDHEN and CDR2 SYDVKM.

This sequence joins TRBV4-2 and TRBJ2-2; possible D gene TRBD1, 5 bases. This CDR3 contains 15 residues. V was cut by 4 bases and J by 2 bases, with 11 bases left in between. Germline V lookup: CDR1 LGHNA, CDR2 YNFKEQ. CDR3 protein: CASSPQGGNTGELFF. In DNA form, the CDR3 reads TGTGCCAGCAGCCCGCAGGGCGGCAACACCGGGGAGCTGTTTTTT.

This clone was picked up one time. The CDR3 region is CASSSPGGSGNTIYF. CDR3 DNA sequence: TGTGCCAGCAGTTCCCCAGGGGGCTCTGGAAACACCATATATTTT. This chain joins TRBV28 and TRBJ1-3, with 7 bases aligning to TRBD1. Germline trimming cut 4 bases from V and 0 bases from J; bases unmatched to any gene: 3. The CDR3 is 15 amino acids. From germline, CDR1 is MDHEN and CDR2 SYDVKM.

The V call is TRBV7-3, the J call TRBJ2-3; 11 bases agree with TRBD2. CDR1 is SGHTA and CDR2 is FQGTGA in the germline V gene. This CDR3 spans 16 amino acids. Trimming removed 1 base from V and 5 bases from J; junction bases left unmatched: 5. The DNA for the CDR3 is TGTGCCAGCAGCTTAATGGGGACTAGCGGTAGAGATACGCAGTATTTT. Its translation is CASSLMGTSGRDTQYF.

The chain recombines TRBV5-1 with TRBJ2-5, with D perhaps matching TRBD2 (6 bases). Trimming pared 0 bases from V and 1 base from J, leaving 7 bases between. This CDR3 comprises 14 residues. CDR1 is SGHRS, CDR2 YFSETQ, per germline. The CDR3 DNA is TGCGCCAGCAGCTTGGGTAGCGGCCAAGAGACCCAGTACTTC. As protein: CASSLGSGQETQYF. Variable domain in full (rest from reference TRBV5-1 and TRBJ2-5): KAGVTQTPRYLIKTRGQQVTLSCSPISGHRSVSWYQQTPGQGLQFLFEYFSETQRNKGNFPGRFSGRQFSNSRSEMNVSTLELGDSALYLCASSLGSGQETQYFGPGTRLLVL.

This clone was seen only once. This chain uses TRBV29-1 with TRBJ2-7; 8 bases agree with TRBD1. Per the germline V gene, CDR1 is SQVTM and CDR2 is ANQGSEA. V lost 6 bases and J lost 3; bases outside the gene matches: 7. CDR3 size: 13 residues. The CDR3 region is CSVEQGEDYEQYF. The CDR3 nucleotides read TGCAGCGTGGAACAGGGGGAGGACTACGAGCAGTACTTC.